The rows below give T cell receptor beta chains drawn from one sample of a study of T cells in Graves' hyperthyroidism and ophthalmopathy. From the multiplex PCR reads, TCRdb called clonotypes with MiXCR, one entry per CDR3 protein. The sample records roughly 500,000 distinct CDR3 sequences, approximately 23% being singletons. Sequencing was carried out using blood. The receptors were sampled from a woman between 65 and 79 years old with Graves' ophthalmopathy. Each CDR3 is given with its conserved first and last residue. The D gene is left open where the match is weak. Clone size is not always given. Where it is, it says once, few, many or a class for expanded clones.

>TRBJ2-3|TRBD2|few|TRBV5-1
CASSGTSGSLADTQYF
TGCGCCAGCAGCGGGACTAGCGGGAGTTTAGCAGATACGCAGTATTTT
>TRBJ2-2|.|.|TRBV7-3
CASSIGTTTGELFF
TGTGCCAGCAGCATCGGGACGACCACCGGGGAGCTGTTTTTT
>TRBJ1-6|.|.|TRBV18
CASSPPNIGSNSPLHF
TGTGCCAGCTCACCACCGAATATTGGGTCAAATTCACCCCTCCACTTT
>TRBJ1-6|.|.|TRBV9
CASSVVGEDSPLHF
TGTGCCAGCAGCGTAGTCGGCGAAGATTCACCCCTCCACTTT
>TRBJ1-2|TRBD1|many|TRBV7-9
CASSPDRGGYGYTF
TGTGCCAGCAGCCCAGACAGGGGAGGTTATGGCTACACCTTC
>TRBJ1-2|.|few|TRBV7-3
CASSSGRNLYGYTF
TGTGCCAGCAGCTCGGGACGGAACTTATATGGCTACACCTTC
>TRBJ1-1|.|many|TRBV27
CASSLWERSTEAFF
TGTGCCAGCAGTTTATGGGAACGGAGCACTGAAGCTTTCTTT
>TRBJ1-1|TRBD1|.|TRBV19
CASSPRQGVDTEAFF
TGTGCCAGTAGTCCTCGACAGGGGGTGGACACTGAAGCTTTCTTT
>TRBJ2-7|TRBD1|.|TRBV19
CASTPGTGGYEQYF
TGTGCCAGTACCCCGGGGACAGGTGGCTACGAGCAGTACTTC
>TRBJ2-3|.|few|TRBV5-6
CASSLGRADTQYF
TGTGCCAGCAGCTTGGGCAGGGCAGATACGCAGTATTTT
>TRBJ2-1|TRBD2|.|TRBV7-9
CASRPSSGSSYNEQFF
TGTGCCAGCAGACCTTCTAGCGGGAGCTCCTACAATGAGCAGTTCTTC
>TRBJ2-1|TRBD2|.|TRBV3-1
CASSQGIVAAGNRNEQFF
TGTGCCAGCAGCCAGGGAATAGTGGCAGCGGGAAATAGGAATGAGCAGTTCTTC
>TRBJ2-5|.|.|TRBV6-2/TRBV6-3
CASSYGFLTQETQYF
TGTGCCAGCAGTTACGGCTTTCTGACACAAGAGACCCAGTACTTC
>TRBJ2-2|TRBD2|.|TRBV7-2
CASSQEPGGNTGELFF
TGCGCCAGCAGCCAAGAACCGGGAGGGAACACCGGGGAGCTGTTTTTT
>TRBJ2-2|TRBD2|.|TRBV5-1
CASSQEPGGGTGELFF
TGTGCCAGCAGCCAAGAGCCGGGAGGAGGGACCGGGGAGCTGTTTTTT
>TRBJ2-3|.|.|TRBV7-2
CASSLEPTDTQYF
TGTGCCAGCAGCTTAGAGCCCACAGATACGCAGTATTTT
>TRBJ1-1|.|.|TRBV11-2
CVSSFVENTEAFF
TGTGTCAGCAGCTTTGTGGAGAACACTGAAGCTTTCTTT
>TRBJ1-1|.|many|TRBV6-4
CASSPKGETEAFF
TGTGCCAGCAGCCCCAAAGGGGAGACTGAAGCTTTCTTT
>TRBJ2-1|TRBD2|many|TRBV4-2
CASSPTSGSSYNEQFF
TGTGCCAGCAGCCCCACTAGCGGGAGCTCCTACAATGAGCAGTTCTTC
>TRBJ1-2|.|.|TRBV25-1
CASSEYDRPYGYTF
TGTGCCAGCAGTGAATACGACAGACCCTATGGCTACACCTTC
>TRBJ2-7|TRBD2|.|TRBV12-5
CASGSGTSNWEAHEQYF
TGTGCTAGTGGTAGCGGGACTAGCAACTGGGAGGCTCACGAGCAGTACTTC
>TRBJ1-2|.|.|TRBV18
CASSPTGQTLYGYTF
TGTGCCAGCTCACCAACTGGGCAGACTCTCTATGGCTACACCTTC
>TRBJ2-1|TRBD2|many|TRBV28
CASSLGGRSYNEQFF
TGTGCCAGCAGTTTGGGGGGGAGGTCCTACAATGAGCAGTTCTTC